The 25 T cell receptor beta chains below come from one sample, sequenced in a study of human T cells and chemical hapten exposure. TCRdb processed the RACE reads anew with MiXCR; each CDR3 protein has one entry. Here the sample spans about 45,000 distinct CDR3 sequences, approximately 4.5% being singletons. The time point is: healthy volunteer bleed at 2 weeks. Total RNA came from unfractionated whole blood. The material sequenced was whole blood. The source of these receptors is a female donor in good health. Some clones in this sample may be carry-over from other donors' samples.

Ten or more counts support this clonotype. The V gene is TRBV5-6, the J gene TRBJ2-3, with a tentative D call TRBD2 (6 bases). Deletions cut 3 bases from V and 6 bases from J, with 17 bases between. This CDR3 comprises 15 residues. CDR1 and CDR2 from the germline V gene are SGHDT and YYEEEE. The CDR3 bases are TGTGCCAGCAGCTACGAAACCAACCGGGGGGATACGCAGTATTTT. Protein: CASSYETNRGDTQYF.

Ten or more counts support this clonotype. The rearrangement uses TRBV7-2 and TRBJ1-3, with D unclear. V was cut by 2 bases and J by 3 bases, with 5 bases left in between. Per the germline V gene, CDR1 is SGHTA and CDR2 is FQGNSA. This CDR3 is 13 amino acids long. The CDR3 region is CASSLNSGNTIYF. CDR3 nucleotide sequence: TGTGCCAGCAGCTTAAATAGTGGAAACACCATATATTTT.

This clonotype showed up many times. The V gene is TRBV6-5, the J gene TRBJ1-2, with a possible D match to TRBD1 (5 bases). The CDR3 spans 13 residues. Trimming cost V 2 bases and J 8 bases, with 12 bases left between them. The V gene's germline CDR1 is MNHEY and CDR2 SVGAGI. The CDR3 DNA reads as TGTGCCAGCAGTTACGGGGTAGGGGACGGCTACACCTTC. The encoded protein is CASSYGVGDGYTF.

This clonotype was observed many times. The V gene is TRBV6-6, the J gene TRBJ1-5; TRBD1 is a possible D gene (6 bases). The germline V gene has CDR1 MNHNY and CDR2 SVGAGI (reference sequence). This CDR3 is 15 amino acids long. V gave up 6 bases and J gave up 3 bases, with 15 bases separating them. CDR3 residues: CASSPSGALNQPQHF. CDR3 DNA: TGTGCCAGCAGCCCATCAGGGGCGCTCAATCAGCCCCAGCATTTT.

At least ten counts were recorded for this clonotype. The CDR3 sequence is CASSQDRAPIGAEAFF. CDR3 nucleotide sequence: TGTGCCAGCAGCCAAGATCGGGCGCCCATCGGGGCTGAAGCTTTCTTT. The chain is built from TRBV3-1 and TRBJ1-1; D gene ambiguous. The germline V gene encodes CDR1 LGHDT and CDR2 YNNKEL (reference sequence). The CDR3 sequence is 16 residues long. Between the trimmed V and J ends, which lost 0 bases and 6 bases, there was a span of 17 bases.

This clonotype was detected many times. The rearrangement joins TRBV29-1 to TRBJ1-4, with 7 bases aligning to TRBD1. This CDR3 contains 14 residues. Trimming removed 6 bases from V and 3 bases from J; junction bases left unmatched: 7. Germline V CDR1 and CDR2: SQVTM, ANQGSEA. CDR3 coding DNA: TGCAGCGTACCTGAGGGGGCGGCTAATGAAAAACTGTTTTTT. Its translation is CSVPEGAANEKLFF.

This clonotype was counted many times. V is TRBV5-6 and J is TRBJ1-1; D ambiguous. Germline V gene lookup returns CDR1 SGHDT and CDR2 YYEEEE. The V end was cut by 1 base, the J end by 8 bases, with 15 bases between. The CDR3 sequence is 14 residues long. The CDR3 protein is CASSLIVRKREAFF. DNA for the CDR3: TGTGCCAGCAGCTTGATTGTCAGGAAGCGAGAAGCTTTCTTT.

This clonotype was seen a handful of times. The chain carries TRBV7-2 and TRBJ2-3; TRBD2 aligns across 9 bases. The CDR3 totals 16 residues. Germline trimming cut 1 base from V and 0 bases from J; bases unmatched to any gene: 2. From germline, CDR1 is SGHTA and CDR2 FQGNSA. CDR3 protein: CASSLGAGGSTDTQYF. For the CDR3, the DNA is TGTGCCAGCAGCTTAGGGGCGGGGGGGAGCACAGATACGCAGTATTTT. Complete variable domain (other parts from reference TRBV7-2 and TRBJ2-3): GAGVSQSPSNKVTEKGKDVELRCDPISGHTALYWYRQSLGQGLEFLIYFQGNSAPDKSGLPSDRFSAERTGGSVSTLTIQRTQQEDSAVYLCASSLGAGGSTDTQYFGPGTRLTVL.

Turning to this clonotype: Since a much larger clone is just one base distant, this may be a read error. The chain links TRBV20-1 to TRBJ1-3; a possible D gene is TRBD1 (5 bases). The V end lost 3 bases, the J end lost 1 base, and 7 bases lay between the germline ends. Per the germline V gene, CDR1 is DFQATT and CDR2 is SNEGSKA (reference sequence). This CDR3 comprises 13 residues. CDR3 nucleotide sequence: TGCAGTGCTAGTAGGACATCTGGAAACACCATATATTTT. This gives the protein CSASRTSGNTIYF.

Many counts were recorded for this clonotype. The rearrangement links TRBV29-1 to TRBJ1-1; D may be TRBD1 (5 bases). The CDR3 has 13 amino acids. The germline gives CDR1 SQVTM, CDR2 ANQGSEA. The V end was cut by 3 bases, the J end by 0 bases, with 8 bases between. The DNA of the CDR3 is TGCAGCGTTGATCGGGGCTTGAACACTGAAGCTTTCTTT. This gives the protein CSVDRGLNTEAFF.

At least ten counts were recorded for this clonotype. V is TRBV28 and J is TRBJ2-5; 7 bases match TRBD2. V shed 3 bases and J 2 bases; nucleotides not matched to a gene: 6. The CDR3 has 15 amino acids. Germline V gives CDR1 MDHEN, CDR2 SYDVKM. CDR3 sequence: CASSLVVAGQETQYF. The CDR3 bases are TGTGCCAGCAGTTTGGTTGTAGCGGGTCAAGAGACCCAGTACTTC.

This clonotype was seen at least ten times. This sequence joins TRBV20-1 and TRBJ2-7, with D hard to call. The CDR3 is 13 residues long. Trimming shortened V by 6 bases and J by 3 bases, and 15 bases separated the two germline ends. CDR1 and CDR2 from the germline V gene are DFQATT and SNEGSKA (reference sequence). The CDR3 nucleotides are TGCAGTGCCGCGTCCCAGGTTCTCTACGAGCAGTACTTC. Residues: CSAASQVLYEQYF.

This clonotype was recorded many times. CDR3: CASADSVGGTEAFF. In nucleotides, the CDR3 is TGCGCCAGCGCCGATTCCGTGGGGGGCACTGAAGCTTTCTTT. The chain combines TRBV5-1 with TRBJ1-1, with a possible D match to TRBD1 (5 bases). V gave up 7 bases and J gave up 4 bases, with 17 bases separating them. The CDR3 loop spans 14 amino acids. The germline gives CDR1 SGHRS, CDR2 YFSETQ.

In its sample, this clonotype was seen many times. The V gene is TRBV9, the J gene TRBJ2-1, with D uncertain. CDR3 length: 13 residues. Germline V gene sequence: CDR1 SGDLS, CDR2 YYNGEE. The V and J ends lost 0 bases and 6 bases respectively, with 7 bases between them. The DNA of the CDR3 is TGTGCCAGCAGCGTAGTTTCGTCCAATGAGCAGTTCTTC. Protein: CASSVVSSNEQFF.

This clonotype was counted at least ten times. The genes are TRBV28 and TRBJ2-7; maybe TRBD2 (5 bases). Trimming stripped 4 bases from V and 4 bases from J, with 17 bases between. The CDR3 sequence is 15 residues long. The germline V gene has CDR1 MDHEN and CDR2 SYDVKM. The CDR3 DNA reads TGTGCCAGCAGTTCCCGGGTGCGGGCCGGTTACGAGCAGTACTTC. Translation gives CASSSRVRAGYEQYF.

There are many counts of this clonotype. V gene TRBV19 combines with J gene TRBJ1-2; 8 bases are shared with TRBD1. The CDR3 is 15 residues long. Germline V gene data show CDR1 as LNHDA and CDR2 as SQIVND (reference sequence). The V segment lost 2 bases and the J segment 6 bases; nucleotides outside the gene matches: 8. In nucleotides, the CDR3 is TGTGCCAGTAGTATAACGGGACAGGCGATCAATGGCTACACCTTC. Its translation is CASSITGQAINGYTF.

This clonotype was recorded a few times. The CDR3 DNA reads TGCGCCAGCAGCTCGAGAGCGGGGGGGGTCGAAGAGACCCAGTACTTC. Translated: CASSSRAGGVEETQYF. The genes are TRBV5-1 and TRBJ2-5; 10 positions agree with TRBD2. V was clipped by 3 bases and J by 3 bases; unmatched bases: 8. Germline values: CDR1 SGHRS, CDR2 YFSETQ. CDR3 size: 16 residues.

This clonotype was counted at least ten times. The V call is TRBV12-3 or TRBV12-4, the J call TRBJ2-5; 8 positions agree with TRBD1. The ends lost 2 bases at V and 4 bases at J; junction bases unmatched: 3. The CDR3 has 14 amino acids. CDR3 bases: TGTGCCAGCAGTTTATCGGGACAGGCAGAGACCCAGTACTTC. Translation: CASSLSGQAETQYF.

This clonotype came up many times. This sequence joins TRBV5-4 and TRBJ1-5; 9 nucleotides match TRBD1. J lost 9 bases, V lost 0 bases, and 4 bases had no gene match. This CDR3 contains 14 residues. The V gene's germline CDR1 is SGHNT and CDR2 YYREEE (reference sequence). The CDR3 spells CASSLGQGQGPQHF. CDR3 nucleotides: TGTGCCAGCAGCTTGGGACAGGGACAGGGGCCCCAGCATTTT.

A few counts support this clonotype. The rearrangement joins TRBV12-3 or TRBV12-4 to TRBJ2-7, with a tentative D call TRBD1 (6 bases). Deletions cut 3 bases from V and 2 bases from J, with 11 bases between. The CDR3 is made up of 14 amino acids. CDR3 sequence (DNA): TGTGCCAGCAGTTTGCAGGGGACGGCCTACGAGCAGTACTTC. Translating it yields CASSLQGTAYEQYF.

This clonotype was seen ten or more times. This chain joins TRBV6-2 or TRBV6-3 and TRBJ2-6, with 11 bases identical to TRBD1. The J segment lost 0 bases and the V segment lost 5 bases, leaving 6 bases of the junction unmatched. The CDR3 length is 18 residues. The germline CDR1 and CDR2 sequences are MNHEY and SVGEGT. CDR3 nucleotides: TGTGCCAGCAGTAGGACAGGGGGCCGCCTCTCTGGGGCCAACGTCCTGACTTTC. Protein sequence: CASSRTGGRLSGANVLTF.

This clonotype was found many times. The rearrangement joins TRBV20-1 to TRBJ1-1; no clear D gene. V dropped 3 bases and J dropped 1 base, with 6 bases sitting between them. Germline V gene data show CDR1 as DFQATT and CDR2 as SNEGSKA (reference sequence). This CDR3 is 12 amino acids long. The CDR3 protein is CSASPWNTEAFF. The CDR3 region has the DNA TGCAGTGCTAGCCCCTGGAACACTGAAGCTTTCTTT.

This clonotype has at least ten counts. This chain connects TRBV4-2 to TRBJ2-7; 11 nucleotides agree with TRBD2. The germline gives CDR1 LGHNA, CDR2 YNFKEQ. The CDR3 runs to 17 residues. V lost 0 bases, J lost 4 bases, and 8 bases stayed unmatched. CDR3 amino acids: CASSQDLLAGGLYEQYF. The CDR3 region has the DNA TGTGCCAGCAGCCAAGATCTCCTAGCGGGGGGTTTGTACGAGCAGTACTTC.

The CDR3 sequence: CSASWDRGLGNTIYF. The CDR3 nucleotides read TGCAGTGCTAGCTGGGACAGGGGGCTTGGAAACACCATATATTTT. This chain uses TRBV20-1 with TRBJ1-3; 12 nucleotides line up with TRBD1. J gave up 3 bases and V 3 bases, and 3 bases lay outside the gene matches. Germline assignment: CDR1 DFQATT and CDR2 SNEGSKA (reference sequence). CDR3 size: 15 residues.

This clonotype was seen repeatedly, ten times or more. V is TRBV29-1 and J is TRBJ2-7, with D possibly matching TRBD1 (5 bases). Trimming stripped 4 bases from V and 2 bases from J, with 12 bases between. CDR1 SQVTM and CDR2 ANQGSEA come from the germline V gene. The CDR3 has 13 residues. The CDR3 nucleotides read TGCAGCGTTGGCACAGGCCGAACCTACGAGCAGTACTTC. Protein sequence: CSVGTGRTYEQYF.